Following are 4 T cell receptor beta chains from one sample sequenced in a study of T-cell reconstitution after alpha-beta-depleted transplantation in children. During its preparation, the TCRbeta library received unique molecular identifiers. Each CDR3 protein is one row after TCRdb ran MiXCR on the PCR reads. The data hold 360,000 or so distinct CDR3 sequences, with around 21% observed a single time. The specimen comprised PBMCs from the stem cell graft donor, sampled from the stem cell graft. The receptors shown here come from a human donor who donated a stem cell graft to a child with acute myeloid leukemia.

This clonotype was seen at least ten times. The chain joins TRBV20-1 to TRBJ2-1; D may be TRBD2 (5 bases). CDR3 length: 13 residues. Trimming stripped 3 bases from V and 7 bases from J, with 13 bases between. CDR1 is DFQATT, CDR2 SNEGSKA, per germline (reference sequence). The CDR3 region has the DNA TGCAGTGCTAGGCGGGCTAACTTTAATGAGCAGTTCTTC. It encodes CSARRANFNEQFF.

This clonotype came up a few times. This rearrangement joins TRBV4-2 to TRBJ2-1; TRBD1 aligns across 11 bases. Germline assignment: CDR1 LGHNA and CDR2 YNFKEQ. This CDR3 is built from 15 residues. The V segment lost 3 bases and the J segment 8 bases; nucleotides outside the gene matches: 6. The CDR3 is CASSHPGQGGYEQFF. CDR3 nucleotide sequence: TGTGCCAGCAGCCATCCGGGACAGGGGGGTTATGAGCAGTTCTTC.

The V gene is TRBV24-1, the J gene TRBJ1-2; the D gene is possibly TRBD1 (5 bases). V was cut by 7 bases and J by 2 bases, with 16 bases left in between. CDR1 KGHDR and CDR2 SFDVKD come from the germline V gene. The CDR3 has 15 amino acids. The CDR3: CATRSTARVNYGYTF. CDR3 nucleotides: TGTGCCACCAGGTCGACAGCCCGAGTCAACTATGGCTACACCTTC.

This clonotype was picked up a small number of times. The J gene is TRBJ1-6, the V gene TRBV20-1, with a tentative D call TRBD1 (5 bases). CDR1 is DFQATT and CDR2 is SNEGSKA in the germline V gene (reference sequence). This CDR3 has 16 residues. The V and J ends lost 0 bases and 7 bases respectively, with 16 bases between them. CDR3 loop: CSARDDVGQPNSPLHF. The CDR3 DNA sequence: TGCAGTGCTAGAGATGATGTAGGACAACCAAATTCACCCCTCCACTTT.